The entry that follows covers one T cell receptor (beta chain) sequence. Its antigen is as yet unknown. PCR involved 60 Vbeta and 13 Jbeta primers. As handled by the study authors: Unique TCR beta chains totaled some 88 million in a later count, with around 12 million of them shared. TCRdb keeps only in-frame clones here, not all; method: immunoSEQ multiplex PCR. From that table come the V and J calls and clone size; the DNA was used to work out D and trimming. The table lists some 190,000 clones, around 80% of them singletons. This record comes from a study of cytomegalovirus exposure and HLA in healthy donors. Findings of the study overall: An assumption of roughly uniform sequencing depth across donors underlay the presence/absence analyses.

The germline V gene encodes CDR1 SQVTM and CDR2 ANQGSEA. The CDR3 has 15 amino acids. Trimming pared 3 bases from V and 4 bases from J, leaving 18 bases between. The sequenced sample consisted of PBMCs. The gene calls are TRBV29-1 and TRBJ1-2; D unclear. The TCR was taken from a girl aged 5 to 17 in good health and CMV-seropositive. CDR3 coding DNA: TGCAGCGTTGAGTATATACTTCCCACCTCCTATGGCTACACCTTC. It codes for CSVEYILPTSYGYTF.